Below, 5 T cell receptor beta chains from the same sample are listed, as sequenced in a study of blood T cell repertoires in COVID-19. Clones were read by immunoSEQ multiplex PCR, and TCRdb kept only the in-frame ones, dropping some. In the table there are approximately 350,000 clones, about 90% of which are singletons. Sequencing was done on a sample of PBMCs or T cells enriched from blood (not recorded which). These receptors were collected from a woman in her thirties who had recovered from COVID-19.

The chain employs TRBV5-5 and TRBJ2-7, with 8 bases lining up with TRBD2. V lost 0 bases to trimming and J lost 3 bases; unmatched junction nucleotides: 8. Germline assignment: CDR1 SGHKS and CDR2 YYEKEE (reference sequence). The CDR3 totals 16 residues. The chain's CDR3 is CASSLGSGGGLYEQYF. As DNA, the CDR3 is TGTGCCAGCAGCTTGGGGAGCGGGGGAGGACTCTACGAGCAGTACTTC. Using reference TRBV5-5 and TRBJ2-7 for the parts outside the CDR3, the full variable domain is DAGVTQSPTHLIKTRGQQVTLRCSPISGHKSVSWYQQVLGQGPQFIFQYYEKEERGRGNFPDRFSARQFPNYSSELNVNALLLGDSALYLCASSLGSGGGLYEQYFGPGTRLTVT.

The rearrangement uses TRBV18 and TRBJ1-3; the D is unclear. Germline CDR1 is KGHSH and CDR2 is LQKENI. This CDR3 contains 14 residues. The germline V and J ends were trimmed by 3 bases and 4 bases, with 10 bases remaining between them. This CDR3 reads CASSPDGAGNTIYF. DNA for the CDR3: TGTGCCAGCTCACCCGACGGAGCAGGAAACACCATATATTTT.

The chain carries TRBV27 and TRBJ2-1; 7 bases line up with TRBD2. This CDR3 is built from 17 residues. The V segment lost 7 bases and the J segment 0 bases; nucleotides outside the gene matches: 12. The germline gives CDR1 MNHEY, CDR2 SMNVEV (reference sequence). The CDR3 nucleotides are TGTGCCAGCACTCTTCTCGGAGGCGGGAGCTCCTACAATGAGCAGTTCTTC. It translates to CASTLLGGGSSYNEQFF.

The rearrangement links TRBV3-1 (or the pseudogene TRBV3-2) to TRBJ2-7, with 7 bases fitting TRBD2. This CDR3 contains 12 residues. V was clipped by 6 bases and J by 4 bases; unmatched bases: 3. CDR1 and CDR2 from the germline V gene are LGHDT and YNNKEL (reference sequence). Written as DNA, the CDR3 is TGTGCCAGCAGGTCCGGGAGGTACGAGCAGTACTTC. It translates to CASRSGRYEQYF.

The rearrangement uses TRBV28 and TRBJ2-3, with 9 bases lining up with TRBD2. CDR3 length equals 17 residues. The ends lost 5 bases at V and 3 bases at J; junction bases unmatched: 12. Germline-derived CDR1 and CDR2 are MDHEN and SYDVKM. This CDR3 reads CASSTTPSGTFTDTQYF. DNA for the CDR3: TGTGCCAGCAGTACCACCCCTAGCGGGACTTTTACAGATACGCAGTATTTT.